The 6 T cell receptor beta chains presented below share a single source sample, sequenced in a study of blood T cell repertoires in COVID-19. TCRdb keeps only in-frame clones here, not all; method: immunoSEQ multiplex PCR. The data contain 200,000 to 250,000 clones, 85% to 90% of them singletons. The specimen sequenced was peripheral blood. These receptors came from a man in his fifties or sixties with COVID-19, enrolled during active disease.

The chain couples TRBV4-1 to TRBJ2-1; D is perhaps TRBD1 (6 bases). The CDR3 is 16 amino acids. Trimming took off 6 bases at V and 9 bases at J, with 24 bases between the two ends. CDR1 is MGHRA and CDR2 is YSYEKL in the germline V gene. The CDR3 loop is CASRQQQGTRHGEQFF. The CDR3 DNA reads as TGCGCCAGCAGACAACAGCAGGGGACACGACATGGTGAGCAGTTCTTC.

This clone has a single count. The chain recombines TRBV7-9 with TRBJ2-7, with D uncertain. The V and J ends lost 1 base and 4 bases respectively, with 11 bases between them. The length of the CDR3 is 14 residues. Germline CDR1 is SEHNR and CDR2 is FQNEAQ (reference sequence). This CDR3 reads CASSLDNVVYEQYF. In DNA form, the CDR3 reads TGTGCCAGCAGCTTAGATAATGTAGTATACGAGCAGTACTTC.

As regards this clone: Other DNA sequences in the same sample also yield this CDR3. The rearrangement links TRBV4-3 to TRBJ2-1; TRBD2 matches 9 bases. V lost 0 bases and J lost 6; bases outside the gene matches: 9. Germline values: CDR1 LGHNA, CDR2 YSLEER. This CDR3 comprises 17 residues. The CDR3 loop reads CASSQDRWAGGRNEQFF. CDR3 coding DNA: TGCGCCAGCAGCCAAGATAGGTGGGCGGGGGGGCGCAATGAGCAGTTCTTC.

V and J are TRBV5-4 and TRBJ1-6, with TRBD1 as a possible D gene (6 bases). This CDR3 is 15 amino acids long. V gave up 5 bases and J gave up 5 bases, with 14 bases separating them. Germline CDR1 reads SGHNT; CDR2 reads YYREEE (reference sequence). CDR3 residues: CASSQGQLHNSPLHF. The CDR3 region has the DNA TGTGCCAGCAGTCAAGGACAGTTACATAATTCACCCCTCCACTTT.

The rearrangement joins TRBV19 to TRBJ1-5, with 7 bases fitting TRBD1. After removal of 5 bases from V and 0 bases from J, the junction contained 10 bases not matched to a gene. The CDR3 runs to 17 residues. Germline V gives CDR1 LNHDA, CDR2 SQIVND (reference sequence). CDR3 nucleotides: TGTGCCAGTAGTGCGCTGGGGACAGTACTTAGCAATCAGCCCCAGCATTTT. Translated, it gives CASSALGTVLSNQPQHF.

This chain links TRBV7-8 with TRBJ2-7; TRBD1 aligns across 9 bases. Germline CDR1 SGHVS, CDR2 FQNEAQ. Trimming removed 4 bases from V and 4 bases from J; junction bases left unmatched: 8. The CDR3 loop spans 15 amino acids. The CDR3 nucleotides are TGTGCCAGCAGCTCTGGGTGGGACAGGGTATACGAGCAGTACTTC. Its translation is CASSSGWDRVYEQYF.